These T cell receptor beta chains were read from a single sample in a study of graft-versus-host responses after intestinal transplantation. No cognate antigen is known for these TCRs. Generated by immunoSEQ multiplex PCR, the TCRdb table keeps only in-frame clones and is missing some. The sample lists about 100,000 clones, approximately 86% occurring once. Sequencing was performed on unstimulated CD4+ T cells sorted from spleen or lymph node cells, taken before transplant. These TCRs come from a human donor who was the organ donor for an intestinal transplant. The CDR3 runs from the conserved cysteine through the conserved F or W. D genes are given only for firm matches. Rows give clone size only sometimes, using once, few, many, or a class for an expanded clone.

few	17	TRBJ2-6	NA	TRBV19	TGTGCCAGTAGTAGAGGGGGATGGGGCTCTGGGGCCAACGTCCTGACTTTC	CASSRGGWGSGANVLTF
NA	15	TRBJ1-1	TRBD1	TRBV5-1	TGCGCCAGCTCCCGGGACAGGGGGATGAACACTGAAGCTTTCTTT	CASSRDRGMNTEAFF
once	15	TRBJ2-1	TRBD2	TRBV5-1	TGCGCCAGCAGCTTGGTGACTAGCGGATACAATGAGCAGTTCTTC	CASSLVTSGYNEQFF
NA	15	TRBJ2-3	NA	TRBV11-3	TGTGCCAGCAGCTCCCAGGGGGGTAGGCCAGATACGCAGTATTTT	CASSSQGGRPDTQYF
NA	14	TRBJ1-1	TRBD1	TRBV18	TGTGCCAGCTCACCAGGGACAGGGGGTACTGAAGCTTTCTTT	CASSPGTGGTEAFF
NA	16	TRBJ2-3	NA	TRBV4-3	TGCGCCAGCAGCCAAGATGAGGGGTTTAGCACAGATACGCAGTATTTT	CASSQDEGFSTDTQYF
NA	13	TRBJ1-6	NA	TRBV6-6	TGTGCCAGCAGTTGGGGCCTAGGTTCACCCCTCCACTTT	CASSWGLGSPLHF
NA	16	TRBJ2-1	TRBD2	TRBV5-4	TGTGCCAGCAGTCAAGCGTGGAGAGCGGGGGTCGGTGAGCAGTTCTTC	CASSQAWRAGVGEQFF
NA	15	TRBJ2-3	TRBD1	TRBV18	TGTGCCAGCTCACAAGGACAGGGCAGCACAGATACGCAGTATTTT	CASSQGQGSTDTQYF
NA	13	TRBJ1-5	NA	TRBV2	TGTGCCAGCAGCTTGGACAGAGATCAGCCCCAGCATTTT	CASSLDRDQPQHF
NA	13	TRBJ1-1	NA	TRBV27	TGTGCCAGCACCCGGTTGGGGGTCACTGAAGCTTTCTTT	CASTRLGVTEAFF
NA	15	TRBJ1-3	NA	TRBV19	TGTGCCAGTAGTATGACGAGGCGATCTGGAAACACCATATATTTT	CASSMTRRSGNTIYF
NA	17	TRBJ2-7	NA	TRBV5-1	TGCGCCAGCAGCGCCGTAGGCCGGGGGAGACAATCCTACGAGCAGTACTTC	CASSAVGRGRQSYEQYF
NA	17	TRBJ1-5	NA	TRBV6-1	TGTGCCAGCAGTGAGATGGCGACGGCATATAGCAATCAGCCCCAGCATTTT	CASSEMATAYSNQPQHF
NA	15	TRBJ1-6	TRBD1	TRBV18	TGTGCCAGCTCACCAAGGTCAGGGACAGGGTTAGCCCTCCACTTT	CASSPRSGTGLALHF
NA	14	TRBJ2-3	TRBD1	TRBV19	TGTGCCAGTCGGGACAGGGGGCGGACAGATACGCAGTATTTT	CASRDRGRTDTQYF
few	13	TRBJ2-2	NA	TRBV6-1	TGTGCCAGCCCAAGACTTATTACCGGGGAGCTGTTTTTT	CASPRLITGELFF
NA	12	TRBJ1-6	NA	TRBV11-2	TGTGCCAGCAGCTTTTCTAATTCACCCCTCCACTTT	CASSFSNSPLHF
NA	14	TRBJ2-7	TRBD2	TRBV7-3	TGTGCCAGCAGCTTAGAACTAGCGGGAGACGAGCAGTACTTC	CASSLELAGDEQYF
NA	22	TRBJ2-7	NA	TRBV28	TGTGCCACTTACGGACGCGTCGCGAGGGTTGCTAGCGCCCCACTAAGGTCCCGCGAGCAGTACTTC	CATYGRVARVASAPLRSREQYF
once	16	TRBJ2-7	TRBD2	TRBV28	TGTGCCAGCAGTCCTTGGACTAGCGGGAGTTCAAACGAGCAGTACTTC	CASSPWTSGSSNEQYF
NA	14	TRBJ1-1	TRBD1	TRBV6-1	TGTGCCAGCCGGCAGGGGGGACCGAACACTGAAGCTTTCTTT	CASRQGGPNTEAFF
NA	15	TRBJ2-3	NA	TRBV9	TGTGCCAGCAGCGTACAACAGGGCGTGTCAGATACGCAGTATTTT	CASSVQQGVSDTQYF
NA	17	TRBJ1-6	NA	TRBV27	TGTGCCAGCAGTGAACGGGGCCCGAGCTCCTATAATTCACCCCTCCACTTT	CASSERGPSSYNSPLHF
NA	15	TRBJ1-2	TRBD1	TRBV9	TGTGCCAGCAGCATGCTTCAGGGGGCTAACTATGGCTACACCTTC	CASSMLQGANYGYTF
NA	16	TRBJ2-2	TRBD1	TRBV7-9	TGTGCCAGCAGCTGGACAGGGGGCGCGGGGACCGGGGAGCTGTTTTTT	CASSWTGGAGTGELFF
NA	13	TRBJ1-5	NA	TRBV6-6	TGTGCCAGCCGACAGCATAGCAATCAGCCCCAGCATTTT	CASRQHSNQPQHF
few	13	TRBJ1-6	TRBD1	TRBV10-3	TGTGCCATCAGTGAGCGACAGGGATCCCCCCTCCACTTT	CAISERQGSPLHF
NA	13	TRBJ1-1	NA	TRBV6-1	TGTGCCAGCAGTGGGACGGTGAACACTGAAGCTTTCTTT	CASSGTVNTEAFF
NA	16	TRBJ1-1	NA	TRBV7-2	TGTGCCAGCAGCTTGTCCGCCTCCGCGGGATGGACTGAAGCTTTCTTT	CASSLSASAGWTEAFF
NA	17	TRBJ2-1	TRBD2	TRBV6-4	TGTGCCAGCAGTGAAGTTCCCGGGAGGGCGGCCTACAATGAGCAGTTCTTC	CASSEVPGRAAYNEQFF
few	14	TRBJ1-4	NA	TRBV9	TGTGCCAGCAGCCCCCCGGGAACTAATGAAAAACTGTTTTTT	CASSPPGTNEKLFF
NA	15	TRBJ2-7	NA	TRBV6-5	TGTGCCAGCAGTTACCTCGGGACGGATTCCTACGAGCAGTACTTC	CASSYLGTDSYEQYF
NA	13	TRBJ1-5	NA	TRBV5-1	TGCGCCAGCAGCCCGGACAGCAATCAGCCCCAGCATTTT	CASSPDSNQPQHF
NA	16	TRBJ2-7	TRBD2	TRBV7-3	TGTGCCAGCAGCTTAAGGACTAGCGGGGGGGCCCACGAGCAGTACTTC	CASSLRTSGGAHEQYF
NA	12	TRBJ2-5	NA	TRBV5-1	TGCGCCAGCAGACAGTACCAAGAGACCCAGTACTTC	CASRQYQETQYF
NA	18	TRBJ2-7	TRBD1	TRBV18	TGTGCCAGCTCACATTCCGGGACAGGCCCATTTCCTACCTACGAGCAGTACTTC	CASSHSGTGPFPTYEQYF
NA	14	TRBJ2-7	NA	TRBV12-5	TGTGCTAGTGGGGCGTTGAGGGCCACTGGGGAGCAGTACTTC	CASGALRATGEQYF
NA	11	TRBJ2-1	NA	TRBV6-1	TGTGCCAGCACTGGGGCAACAGAGCAGTTCTTC	CASTGATEQFF